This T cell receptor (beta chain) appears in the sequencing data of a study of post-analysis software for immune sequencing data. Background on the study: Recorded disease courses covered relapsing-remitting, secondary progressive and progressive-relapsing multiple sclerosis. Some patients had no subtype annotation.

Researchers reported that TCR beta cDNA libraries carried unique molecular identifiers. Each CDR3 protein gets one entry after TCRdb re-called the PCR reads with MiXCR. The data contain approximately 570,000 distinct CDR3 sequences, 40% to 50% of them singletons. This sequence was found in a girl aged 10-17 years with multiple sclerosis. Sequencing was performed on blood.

The DNA of the CDR3 is TGCAGCGTAGTGCTTAGGGTACCGCTGAACACTGAAGCTTTCTTT. It yields the protein CSVVLRVPLNTEAFF. V gene TRBV29-1 combines with J gene TRBJ1-1; D is undetermined. The CDR3 has 15 amino acids. Trimming shortened V by 6 bases and J by 0 bases, and 17 bases separated the two germline ends. Per germline, CDR1 SQVTM and CDR2 ANQGSEA.